The rows below give T cell receptor beta chains drawn from one sample of a study of regulatory T cells in long-lasting Graves disease. MiXCR, applied by TCRdb to the multiplex PCR reads, yields one record per CDR3 protein. The data contain hundreds of thousands of distinct CDR3 sequences, 16% of them singletons. The same data also went into a second study, on T cells in Graves' hyperthyroidism and ophthalmopathy.

This specimen consisted of peripheral blood mononuclear cells (PBMCs), obtained at new diagnosis, from a patient treated with antithyroid drugs. These receptors all come from a woman younger than 45 with Graves disease. The CDR3 runs from the conserved cysteine through the conserved F or W. A D gene is named only where the DNA matches it firmly. The size field is filled for only some rows; it gives once, few, many or a size class.

V: TRBV9; D: -; J: TRBJ1-6; size: -; DNA: TGTGCCAGCAGCGTTTCAGCGGCGTTTAATTCACCCCTCCACTTT; CDR3: CASSVSAAFNSPLHF
V: TRBV20-1; D: -; J: TRBJ2-7; size: few; DNA: TGCAGTGCTAGAGACGAGCAGGAGATGGACTCCCGATACTACGGGCAGTACTTC; CDR3: CSARDEQEMDSRYYGQYF
V: TRBV7-3; D: TRBD2; J: TRBJ2-3; size: -; DNA: TGTGCCAGCAGCTTAGCTAGCGGGAAAACGACAGATACGCAGTATTTT; CDR3: CASSLASGKTTDTQYF
V: TRBV3-1; D: -; J: TRBJ2-5; size: -; DNA: TGTGCCAGCAGGCAAGCGGGACACAAGTACTTC; CDR3: CASRQAGHKYF
V: TRBV20-1; D: TRBD2; J: TRBJ2-3; size: -; DNA: TGCAGTGCCGCAAGCGGGAGTGGCCGGGATACGCAGTATTTT; CDR3: CSAASGSGRDTQYF
V: TRBV20-1; D: -; J: TRBJ2-1; size: few; DNA: TGCATCATTAGCGACAACTCCTACAATGAGCAGTTCTTC; CDR3: CIISDNSYNEQFF
V: TRBV28; D: TRBD1; J: TRBJ1-5; size: many; DNA: TGTGCCAGCAGTCCAGGGGGAGGCCATCAGCCCCAGCATTTT; CDR3: CASSPGGGHQPQHF
V: TRBV12-5; D: TRBD1; J: TRBJ1-1; size: many; DNA: TGTGCTAGTGGGATGGGACAGCAGAACACTGAAGCTTTCTTT; CDR3: CASGMGQQNTEAFF
V: TRBV20-1; D: -; J: TRBJ2-7; size: -; DNA: TGCAGTGCTAGAGATTCACCCTACGAGCAGTACTTC; CDR3: CSARDSPYEQYF
V: TRBV6-2/TRBV6-3; D: TRBD1; J: TRBJ1-1; size: -; DNA: TGTGCCAGCAGTTACCAAAGGGGGCTCGGCACTGAAGCTTTCTTT; CDR3: CASSYQRGLGTEAFF
V: TRBV7-8; D: -; J: TRBJ1-5; size: -; DNA: TGTGCCAGCAGCTTAGCACCCGGGGGGCGGCAGCCCCAGCATTTT; CDR3: CASSLAPGGRQPQHF
V: TRBV28; D: TRBD2; J: TRBJ2-5; size: many; DNA: TGTGCCAGCAGTTTCAGGACTAGCGGGATAGGGGAGACCCAGTACTTC; CDR3: CASSFRTSGIGETQYF
V: TRBV6-2/TRBV6-3; D: TRBD1; J: TRBJ1-1; size: -; DNA: TGTGCCAGCAGTTACTACAGGATGGATTGGACAGGGAGGCAGACTGAAGCTTTCTTT; CDR3: CASSYYRMDWTGRQTEAFF
V: TRBV30; D: TRBD2; J: TRBJ2-5; size: few; DNA: TGTGCCTGGAGGCTAGCGGGCCCGGAGACCCAGTACTTC; CDR3: CAWRLAGPETQYF
V: TRBV9; D: -; J: TRBJ2-7; size: -; DNA: TGTGCCAGCAGCGTGCTTGCGGGGCCTTACGAGCAGTACTTC; CDR3: CASSVLAGPYEQYF
V: TRBV27; D: -; J: TRBJ2-3; size: many; DNA: TGTGCCAGCAGTCACACCCGTGCCCCAGATACGCAGTATTTT; CDR3: CASSHTRAPDTQYF
V: TRBV9; D: -; J: TRBJ1-1; size: -; DNA: TGTGCCAGCAACCCCCAGGGTGGTTTGGGCACTGAAGCTTTCTTT; CDR3: CASNPQGGLGTEAFF
V: TRBV7-2; D: -; J: TRBJ2-1; size: -; DNA: TGTGCCAGCAGCTTAGCAAGGGTCAATGAGCAGTTCTTC; CDR3: CASSLARVNEQFF
V: TRBV28; D: TRBD1; J: TRBJ1-1; size: -; DNA: TGTGCCAGCAATACCAGGGGGAGCACTGAAGCTTTCTTT; CDR3: CASNTRGSTEAFF
V: TRBV30; D: -; J: TRBJ2-2; size: few; DNA: TGTGCCTGGAGTCTCGGTGCGAAGGAGCTGTTTTTT; CDR3: CAWSLGAKELFF
V: TRBV6-1; D: -; J: TRBJ2-1; size: -; DNA: TGTGCCAGCGTCTCCGGGACGCGCAATGAGCAGTTCTTC; CDR3: CASVSGTRNEQFF
V: TRBV27; D: -; J: TRBJ1-1; size: many; DNA: TGTGCCAGCGGGATTCGGGGACGGACTGAAGCTTTCTTT; CDR3: CASGIRGRTEAFF
V: TRBV25-1; D: TRBD1; J: TRBJ2-1; size: -; DNA: TGTGCCAGCCGGGACAGCGGATCGTCCTACAGTGAGCAGTTCTTC; CDR3: CASRDSGSSYSEQFF